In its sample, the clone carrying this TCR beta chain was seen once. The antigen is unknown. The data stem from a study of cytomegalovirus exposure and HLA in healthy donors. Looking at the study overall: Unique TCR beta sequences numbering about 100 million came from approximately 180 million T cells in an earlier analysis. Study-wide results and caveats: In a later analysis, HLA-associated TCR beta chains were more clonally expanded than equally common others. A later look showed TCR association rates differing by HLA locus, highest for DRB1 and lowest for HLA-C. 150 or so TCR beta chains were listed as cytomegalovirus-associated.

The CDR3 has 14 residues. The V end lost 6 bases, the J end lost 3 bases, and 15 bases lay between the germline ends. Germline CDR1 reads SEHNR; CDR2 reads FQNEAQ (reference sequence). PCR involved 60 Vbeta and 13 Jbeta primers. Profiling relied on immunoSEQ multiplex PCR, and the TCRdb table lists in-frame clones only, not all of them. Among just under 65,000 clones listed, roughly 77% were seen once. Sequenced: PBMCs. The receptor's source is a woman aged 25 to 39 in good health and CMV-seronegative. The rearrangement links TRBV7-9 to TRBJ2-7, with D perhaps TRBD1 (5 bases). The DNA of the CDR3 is TGTGCCAGCAGGCCGACAGACCAGGGCTACGAGCAGTACTTC. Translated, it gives CASRPTDQGYEQYF.